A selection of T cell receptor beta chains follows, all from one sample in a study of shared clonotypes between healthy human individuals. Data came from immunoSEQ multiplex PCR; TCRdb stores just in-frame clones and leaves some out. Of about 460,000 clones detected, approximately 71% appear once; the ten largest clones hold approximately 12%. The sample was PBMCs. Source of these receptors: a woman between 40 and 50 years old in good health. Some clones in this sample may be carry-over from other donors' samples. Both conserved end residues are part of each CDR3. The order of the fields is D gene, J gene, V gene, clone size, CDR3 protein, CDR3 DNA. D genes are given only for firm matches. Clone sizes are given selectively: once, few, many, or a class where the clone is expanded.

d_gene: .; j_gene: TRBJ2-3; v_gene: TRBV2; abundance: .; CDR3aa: CASSVRSGVSDTQYF; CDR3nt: TGTGCCAGCAGTGTGAGGTCAGGGGTGTCAGATACGCAGTATTTT
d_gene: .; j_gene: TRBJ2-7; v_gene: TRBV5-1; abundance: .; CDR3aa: CASSAQGGPGEQYF; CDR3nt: TGCGCCAGCAGTGCACAGGGGGGGCCCGGGGAGCAGTACTTC
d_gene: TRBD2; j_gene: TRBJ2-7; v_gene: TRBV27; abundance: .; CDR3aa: CAIVKGGLAGVGEQYF; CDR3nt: TGTGCCATCGTGAAGGGGGGACTAGCGGGAGTTGGCGAGCAGTACTTC
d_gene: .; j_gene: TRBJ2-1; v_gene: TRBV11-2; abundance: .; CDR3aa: CASSFVGGMVDEQFF; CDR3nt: TGTGCCAGCAGCTTCGTGGGAGGAATGGTCGATGAGCAGTTCTTC
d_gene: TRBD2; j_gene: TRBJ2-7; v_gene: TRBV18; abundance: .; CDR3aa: CASSSSGRSNEQYF; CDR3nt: TGTGCCAGCTCAAGTAGCGGGAGGTCCAACGAGCAGTACTTC
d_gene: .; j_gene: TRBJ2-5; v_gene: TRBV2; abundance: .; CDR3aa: CASSRNRETQYF; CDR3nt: TGTGCCAGCAGTAGGAACCGAGAGACCCAGTACTTC
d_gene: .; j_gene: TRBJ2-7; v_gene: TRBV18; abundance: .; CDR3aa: CASSIRQTYEQYF; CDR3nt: TGTGCCAGCTCCATCAGACAGACCTACGAGCAGTACTTC
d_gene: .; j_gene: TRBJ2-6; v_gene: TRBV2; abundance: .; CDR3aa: CASSDSGANVLTF; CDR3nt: TGTGCCAGCAGTGATTCTGGGGCCAACGTCCTGACTTTC
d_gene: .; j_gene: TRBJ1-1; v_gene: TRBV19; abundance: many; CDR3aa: CASSNPGVNTEAFF; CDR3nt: TGTGCCAGTAGTAATCCGGGGGTCAACACTGAAGCTTTCTTT
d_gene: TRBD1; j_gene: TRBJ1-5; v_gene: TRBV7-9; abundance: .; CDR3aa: CASSLGTGSRQPQHF; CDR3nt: TGTGCCAGCAGCTTGGGGACAGGGTCGCGTCAGCCCCAGCATTTT
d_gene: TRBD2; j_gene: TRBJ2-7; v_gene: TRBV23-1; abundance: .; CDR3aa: CASSLAGRAYYEQYF; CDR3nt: TGCGCCAGCAGTCTAGCGGGCCGGGCCTACTACGAGCAGTACTTC
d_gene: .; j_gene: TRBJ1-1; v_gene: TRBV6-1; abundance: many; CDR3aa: CASSPYRALNTEAFF; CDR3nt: TGTGCCAGCAGTCCCTACAGAGCTCTGAACACTGAAGCTTTCTTT
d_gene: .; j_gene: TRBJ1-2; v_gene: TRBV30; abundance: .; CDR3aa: CAWSAAVNYGYTF; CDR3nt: TGTGCCTGGAGTGCAGCGGTCAACTATGGCTACACCTTC
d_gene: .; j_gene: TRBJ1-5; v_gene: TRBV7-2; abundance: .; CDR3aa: CASSSHIYQPQHF; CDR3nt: TGTGCCAGCAGCTCCCATATTTATCAGCCCCAGCATTTT
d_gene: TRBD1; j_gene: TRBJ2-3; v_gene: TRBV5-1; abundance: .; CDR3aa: CASSLGVRGTGTQYF; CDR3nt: TGCGCCAGCAGTCTAGGTGTTAGGGGGACAGGTACACAGTATTTT
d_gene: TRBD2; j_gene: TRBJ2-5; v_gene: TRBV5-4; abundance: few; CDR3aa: CASSRTSGGEETQYF; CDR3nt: TGTGCCAGCAGCCGTACTAGCGGGGGGGAAGAGACCCAGTACTTC
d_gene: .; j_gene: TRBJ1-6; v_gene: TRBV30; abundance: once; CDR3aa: CAWSVGVDGDSPLHF; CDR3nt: TGTGCCTGGAGTGTAGGGGTGGATGGGGATTCACCCCTCCACTTT
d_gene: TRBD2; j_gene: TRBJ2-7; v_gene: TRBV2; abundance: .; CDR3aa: CASGGDTEYEQYF; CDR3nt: TGTGCCTCGGGGGGGGACACCGAATACGAGCAGTACTTC
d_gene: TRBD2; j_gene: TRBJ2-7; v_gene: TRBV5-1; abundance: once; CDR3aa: CASSDSSGFIGEQYF; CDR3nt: TGCGCCAGCAGCGACTCTAGCGGTTTCATAGGGGAGCAGTACTTC
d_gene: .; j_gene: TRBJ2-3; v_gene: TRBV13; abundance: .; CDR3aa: CASSLRTGGGTDTQYF; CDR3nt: TGTGCCAGCAGCTTACGGACGGGGGGCGGCACAGATACGCAGTATTTT
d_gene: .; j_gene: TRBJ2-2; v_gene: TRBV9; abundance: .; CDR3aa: CASSVGPRGQLAGELFF; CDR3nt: TGTGCCAGCAGCGTAGGTCCCCGAGGACAGCTGGCCGGGGAGCTGTTTTTT
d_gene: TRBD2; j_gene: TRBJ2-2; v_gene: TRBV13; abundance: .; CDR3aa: CASSLAGVGTGELFF; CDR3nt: TGTGCCAGCAGCCTAGCGGGAGTAGGAACCGGGGAGCTGTTTTTT
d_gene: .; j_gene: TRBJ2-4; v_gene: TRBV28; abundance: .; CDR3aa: CASGGLGVAKNIQYF; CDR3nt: TGTGCCTCAGGTGGCCTGGGGGTAGCCAAAAACATTCAGTACTTC
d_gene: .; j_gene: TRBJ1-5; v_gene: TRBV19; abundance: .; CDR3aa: CASSISVVISNQPQHF; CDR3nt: TGTGCCAGTAGTATTAGTGTGGTGATTAGCAATCAGCCCCAGCATTTT
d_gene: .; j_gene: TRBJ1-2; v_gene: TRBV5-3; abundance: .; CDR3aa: CARSYTGPSPIGYTF; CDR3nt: TGTGCCAGAAGCTATACAGGGCCATCCCCTATTGGCTACACCTTC
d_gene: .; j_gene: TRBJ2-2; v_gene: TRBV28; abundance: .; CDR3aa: CASSTPGRRTGELFF; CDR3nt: TGTGCCAGCAGTACACCGGGACGGAGGACCGGGGAGCTGTTTTTT
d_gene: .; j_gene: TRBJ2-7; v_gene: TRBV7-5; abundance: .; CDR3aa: CARSFPTLGDEQYF; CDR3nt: TGTGCCAGAAGCTTCCCGACACTGGGGGACGAGCAGTACTTC
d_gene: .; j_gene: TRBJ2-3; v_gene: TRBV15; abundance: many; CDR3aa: CATSRARDGVDTQYF; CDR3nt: TGTGCCACCAGCAGAGCCCGGGACGGGGTGGATACGCAGTATTTT
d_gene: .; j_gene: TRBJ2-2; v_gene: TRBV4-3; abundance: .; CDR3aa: CASSRQAGGSTGELFF; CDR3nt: TGCGCCAGCAGCCGACAGGCGGGCGGATCGACCGGGGAGCTGTTTTTT
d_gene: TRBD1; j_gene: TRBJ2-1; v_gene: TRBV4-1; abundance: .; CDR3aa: CASSPPPDRGPNEQFF; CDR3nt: TGCGCCAGCAGCCCTCCTCCGGACAGGGGTCCCAATGAGCAGTTCTTC
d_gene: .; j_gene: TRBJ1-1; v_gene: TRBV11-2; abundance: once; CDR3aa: CASSPGTFLNTEAFF; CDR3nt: TGTGCCAGCAGCCCAGGGACCTTTCTGAACACTGAAGCTTTCTTT
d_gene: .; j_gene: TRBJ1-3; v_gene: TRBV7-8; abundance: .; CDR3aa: CASSPMTVFSGNTIYF; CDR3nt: TGTGCCAGCAGCCCCATGACAGTTTTCTCTGGAAACACCATATATTTT
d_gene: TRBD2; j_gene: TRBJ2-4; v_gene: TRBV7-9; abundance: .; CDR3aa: CASSLAGVKNIQYF; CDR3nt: TGTGCCAGCAGCTTGGCGGGAGTAAAAAACATTCAGTACTTC
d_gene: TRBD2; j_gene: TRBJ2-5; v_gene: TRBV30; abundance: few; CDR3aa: CAWRLAGGETQYF; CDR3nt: TGTGCCTGGAGACTAGCGGGAGGAGAGACCCAGTACTTC
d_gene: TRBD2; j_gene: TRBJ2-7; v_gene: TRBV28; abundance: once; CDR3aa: CASQAGVGSYEQYF; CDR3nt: TGTGCCAGCCAAGCGGGAGTAGGCTCCTACGAGCAGTACTTC
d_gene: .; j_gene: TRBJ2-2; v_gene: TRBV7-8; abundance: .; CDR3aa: CASSLGVGKGTGELFF; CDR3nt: TGTGCCAGCAGCTTAGGAGTGGGGAAGGGCACCGGGGAGCTGTTTTTT
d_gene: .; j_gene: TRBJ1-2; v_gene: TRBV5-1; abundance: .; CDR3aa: CASSASGTHTSSYGYTF; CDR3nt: TGCGCCAGCAGCGCCTCCGGGACACACACTAGCTCCTATGGCTACACCTTC
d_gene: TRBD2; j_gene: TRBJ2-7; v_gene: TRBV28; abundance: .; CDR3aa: CASSLFGRALSYEQYF; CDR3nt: TGTGCCAGCAGTTTATTCGGGAGGGCCCTATCCTACGAGCAGTACTTC
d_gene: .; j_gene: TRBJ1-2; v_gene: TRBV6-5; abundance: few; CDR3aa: CASSPDSSWAGYTF; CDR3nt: TGTGCCAGCAGTCCCGACTCCAGTTGGGCGGGCTACACCTTC
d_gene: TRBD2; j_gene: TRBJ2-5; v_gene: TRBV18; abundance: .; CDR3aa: CASSPKLALETQYF; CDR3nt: TGTGCCAGCTCACCAAAACTAGCGCTAGAGACCCAGTACTTC
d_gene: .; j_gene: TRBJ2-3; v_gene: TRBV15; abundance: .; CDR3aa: CATSREGRLTDTQYF; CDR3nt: TGTGCCACCAGCAGAGAGGGGAGACTCACAGATACGCAGTATTTT
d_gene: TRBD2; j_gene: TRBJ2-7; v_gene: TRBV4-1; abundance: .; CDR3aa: CASSQGLAVHYEQYF; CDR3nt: TGCGCCAGCAGCCAAGGACTAGCCGTACACTACGAGCAGTACTTC
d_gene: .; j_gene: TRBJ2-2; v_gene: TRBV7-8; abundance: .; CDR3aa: CASSSWDTNTGELFF; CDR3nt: TGTGCCAGCAGCTCCTGGGACACGAACACCGGGGAGCTGTTTTTT
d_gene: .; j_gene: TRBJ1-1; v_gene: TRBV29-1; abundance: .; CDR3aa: CSVGRGDTEAFF; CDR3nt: TGCAGCGTTGGAAGGGGTGACACTGAAGCTTTCTTT
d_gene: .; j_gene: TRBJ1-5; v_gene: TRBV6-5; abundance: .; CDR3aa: CASSYSRVGNQPQHF; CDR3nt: TGTGCCAGCAGTTACTCTAGGGTGGGCAATCAGCCCCAGCATTTT
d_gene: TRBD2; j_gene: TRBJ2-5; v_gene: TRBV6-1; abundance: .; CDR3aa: CASGTSVQETQYF; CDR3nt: TGTGCCAGCGGGACTAGCGTTCAAGAGACCCAGTACTTC